This TCR beta chain derives from a study of beta chain features in type 1 diabetes. On the study more broadly: Age, gender, cell numbers and subset yield matched between patients and controls.

This clone was seen more than once but under ten times. What it recognizes is unknown. Study results and caveats: Possible PCR preference for shorter templates applied equally to patients and controls. Patients with type 1 diabetes carried fewer insertions and had more deletions at their VDJ junctions.

Of the isolated RNA, all was reverse transcribed, and so the sequenced material was expressed TCRB transcripts. TCRdb's copy holds only in-frame clones and misses some; the assay was immunoSEQ multiplex PCR. The sample lists some 300,000 clones; about 7.8% were seen once. The V and J ends lost 5 bases and 12 bases, in that order; junction bases with no gene match: 15. The germline gives CDR1 MNHEY, CDR2 SMNVEV (reference sequence). CDR3 length: 15 residues. This clonotype was obtained from a young woman in good health. The specimen sequenced was central memory CD4+ T cells from blood. The chain employs TRBV27 and TRBJ2-1; 8 bases are shared with TRBD2. The CDR3 loop reads CASSAQPGLGRGQFF. The CDR3 DNA follows: TGTGCCAGCAGTGCCCAACCGGGACTAGGACGGGGGCAGTTCTTC.